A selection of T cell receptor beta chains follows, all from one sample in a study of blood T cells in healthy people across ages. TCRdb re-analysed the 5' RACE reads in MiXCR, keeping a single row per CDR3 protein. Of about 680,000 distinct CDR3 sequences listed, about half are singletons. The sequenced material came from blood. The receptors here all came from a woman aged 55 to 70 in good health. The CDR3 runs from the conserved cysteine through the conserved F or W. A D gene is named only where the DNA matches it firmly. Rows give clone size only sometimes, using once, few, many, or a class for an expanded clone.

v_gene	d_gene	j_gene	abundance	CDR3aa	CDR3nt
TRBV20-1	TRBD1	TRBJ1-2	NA	CSATRKTGAGGYTF	TGCAGTGCTACACGCAAAACAGGGGCTGGTGGCTACACCTTC
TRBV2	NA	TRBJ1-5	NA	CASSEPSDSYSNQPQHF	TGTGCCAGCAGTGAACCGTCGGACAGTTATAGCAATCAGCCCCAGCATTTT
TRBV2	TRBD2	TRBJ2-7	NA	CASSDGGVYEQYF	TGTGCCAGCAGTGACGGGGGGGTTTACGAGCAGTACTTC
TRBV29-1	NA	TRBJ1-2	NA	CSVSRGDDSYTF	TGCAGCGTTTCGAGAGGCGATGATAGCTACACCTTC
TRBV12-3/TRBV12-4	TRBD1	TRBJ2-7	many	CASSQTGGLYEQYF	TGTGCCAGCAGCCAAACAGGGGGTTTGTACGAGCAGTACTTC
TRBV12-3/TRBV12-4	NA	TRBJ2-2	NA	CASSLELRALSGNTGELFF	TGTGCCAGCAGTTTAGAGTTACGGGCTCTTAGCGGGAACACCGGGGAGCTGTTTTTT
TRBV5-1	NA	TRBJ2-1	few	CASSFSGAAYNEQFF	TGCGCCAGCAGCTTCTCCGGGGCCGCATACAATGAGCAGTTCTTC
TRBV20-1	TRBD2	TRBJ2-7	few	CSARLAGTSYEQYF	TGCAGTGCTAGACTAGCGGGGACTTCCTACGAGCAGTACTTC
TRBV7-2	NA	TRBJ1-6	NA	CASTLDAGVNSPLHF	TGTGCCAGCACCTTAGACGCAGGGGTTAATTCACCCCTCCACTTT
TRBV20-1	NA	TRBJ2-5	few	CSALTVYQETQYF	TGCAGTGCCCTGACAGTGTACCAAGAGACCCAGTACTTC
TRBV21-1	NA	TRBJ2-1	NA	CASSKPGTAPYNEQFF	TGTGCCAGCAGCAAACCGGGGACAGCGCCCTACAATGAGCAGTTCTTC
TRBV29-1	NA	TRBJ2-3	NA	CSVGTQNTDTQYF	TGCAGCGTTGGGACTCAAAACACAGATACGCAGTATTTT
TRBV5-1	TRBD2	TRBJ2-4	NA	CASSLGNSGKGNIQYF	TGCGCCAGCAGCTTGGGTAATAGCGGGAAGGGGAACATTCAGTACTTC
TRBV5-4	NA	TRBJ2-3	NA	CASSFSRAQDTQYF	TGTGCCAGCAGCTTTAGCCGGGCCCAAGATACGCAGTATTTT
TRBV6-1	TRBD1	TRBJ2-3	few	CASSLGGTGGSLAGVRRDTQYF	TGTGCCAGCAGCCTCGGAGGGACAGGGGGCTCCCTAGCGGGAGTGAGGAGGGATACGCAGTATTTT
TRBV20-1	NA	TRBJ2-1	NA	CSARTYEDFAVHEQFF	TGCAGTGCTAGAACCTACGAGGACTTTGCGGTCCATGAGCAGTTCTTC
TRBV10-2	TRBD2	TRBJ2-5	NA	CASFSGLAGSNEQYF	TGCGCCAGCTTCTCGGGACTAGCGGGGTCGAATGAGCAGTACTTC
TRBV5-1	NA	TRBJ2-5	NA	CASSLEGSLRQYF	TGCGCCAGCAGCTTGGAGGGATCGTTGAGGCAGTACTTC
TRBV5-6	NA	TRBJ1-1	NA	CASSSLGGGSTEAFF	TGTGCCAGCAGCTCTTTAGGAGGAGGTTCCACTGAAGCTTTCTTT
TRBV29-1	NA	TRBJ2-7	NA	CSVALSYNEQYF	TGCAGCGTTGCTCTATCCTACAATGAGCAGTACTTC
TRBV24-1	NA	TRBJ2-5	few	CATSDFSVFDGETQYF	TGTGCCACCAGTGATTTCTCGGTTTTCGACGGAGAGACCCAGTACTTC
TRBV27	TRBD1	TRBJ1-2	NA	CASRPRDRSNYGYTF	TGTGCCAGCAGACCCCGGGACAGGTCTAACTATGGCTACACCTTC
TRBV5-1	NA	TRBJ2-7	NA	CASSLDRVGAYEQYF	TGCGCCAGCAGCTTGGACAGGGTTGGGGCCTACGAGCAGTACTTC
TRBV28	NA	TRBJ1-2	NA	CASTGNYGYTF	TGTGCCAGCACTGGGAACTATGGCTACACCTTC
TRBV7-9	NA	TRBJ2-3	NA	CASSLDSSSRFTDTQYF	TGTGCCAGCAGCTTAGATTCGTCTAGCCGTTTCACAGATACGCAGTATTTT
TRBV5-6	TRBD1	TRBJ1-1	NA	CASSPGTGTWNTEAFF	TGTGCCAGCAGCCCCGGGACAGGAACGTGGAACACTGAAGCTTTCTTT
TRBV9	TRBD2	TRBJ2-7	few	CASSVEAGLAGTYEQYF	TGTGCCAGCAGCGTAGAAGCGGGGCTAGCGGGGACCTACGAGCAGTACTTC
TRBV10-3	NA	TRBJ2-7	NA	CAISELQVYEQYF	TGTGCCATCAGTGAATTACAGGTCTACGAGCAGTACTTC
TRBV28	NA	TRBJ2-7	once	CASSTASRSRSEQYF	TGTGCCAGCAGTACCGCTAGCAGGAGTCGTAGCGAGCAGTACTTC
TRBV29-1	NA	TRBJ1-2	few	CSVEEVVRLGLGYTF	TGCAGCGTTGAAGAGGTCGTCCGGCTCGGGCTTGGCTACACCTTC
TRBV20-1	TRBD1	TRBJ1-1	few	CSAGTGGDTEAFF	TGCAGTGCCGGGACAGGGGGTGACACTGAAGCTTTCTTT
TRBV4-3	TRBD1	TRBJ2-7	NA	CASSQEGTGYNEQYF	TGCGCCAGCAGCCAAGAAGGGACAGGTTACAATGAGCAGTACTTC
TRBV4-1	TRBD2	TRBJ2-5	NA	CASSQLGLAGETQYF	TGCGCCAGCAGCCAACTGGGACTAGCGGGAGAGACCCAGTACTTC
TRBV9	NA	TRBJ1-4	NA	CASSVGGATNEKLFF	TGTGCCAGCAGCGTAGGGGGGGCAACTAATGAAAAACTGTTTTTT